This note documents a single T cell receptor beta chain sequence. TCRdb redid the calling of the 5' RACE reads with MiXCR, one entry per CDR3 protein. The sample comprises roughly 620,000 distinct CDR3 sequences, about 20% of which are singletons, and about 12% rests with the top ten. This record comes from a study of T-cell memory formation after mild COVID-19. The length of the CDR3 is 14 residues. Germline CDR1 is LGHNT and CDR2 is FRNRAP. The V end lost 5 bases, the J end lost 2 bases, and 9 bases lay between the germline ends. Sequenced: PBMCs or a T cell subset sorted from them (not recorded which). The rearrangement joins TRBV12-5 to TRBJ2-2; D is unclear. This clonotype was obtained from an adult woman who had mild COVID-19 (a few samples of this study predate the infection). Cell type and time point are not known. The CDR3 reads CASGGWINTGELFF. CDR3 in DNA: TGTGCTAGTGGTGGATGGATAAACACCGGGGAGCTGTTTTTT.